Listed below are T cell receptor beta chains from one sample, sequenced in a study of blood T cell repertoires in COVID-19. Profiled with immunoSEQ multiplex PCR; TCRdb holds only in-frame clones, not every one. This sample has tens of thousands of clones, with 89% found just once. Sequencing input: peripheral blood. These receptors came from a middle-aged woman with active or convalescent COVID-19. The CDR3 runs from the conserved cysteine through the conserved F or W. Each record gives: clone size, J gene, V gene, D gene, CDR3 DNA, CDR3 protein. D genes are given only for firm matches. For some rows the clone size is stated as once, few or many, or as a class when expanded; others skip it.

clone size: .; J gene: TRBJ2-7; V gene: TRBV7-8; D gene: TRBD2; CDR3 DNA: TGTGCCAGCAGCCGAGCGGGAGTTCTTTCCTACGAGCAGTACTTC; CDR3 protein: CASSRAGVLSYEQYF
clone size: few; J gene: TRBJ1-4; V gene: TRBV27; D gene: .; CDR3 DNA: TGTGCCAGCAGCCGGCGCGGGGCCGAAAAACTGTTTTTT; CDR3 protein: CASSRRGAEKLFF
clone size: .; J gene: TRBJ1-1; V gene: TRBV28; D gene: .; CDR3 DNA: TGTGCCAGCAGTTTAGGCCTCAGAGGGGGGGGGTTCAACACTGAAGCTTTCTTT; CDR3 protein: CASSLGLRGGGFNTEAFF
clone size: .; J gene: TRBJ2-2; V gene: TRBV6-6; D gene: TRBD2; CDR3 DNA: TGTGCCAGCAGTCCACTGGAGACTAGCCGCACCGGGGAGCTGTTTTTT; CDR3 protein: CASSPLETSRTGELFF
clone size: .; J gene: TRBJ1-1; V gene: TRBV6-5; D gene: .; CDR3 DNA: TGTGCCAGCAGCATCGACAACGGGGCTGAAGCTTTCTTT; CDR3 protein: CASSIDNGAEAFF
clone size: .; J gene: TRBJ1-4; V gene: TRBV9; D gene: TRBD1; CDR3 DNA: TGTGCCAGCAGCGTTAGGGACAGCTCCAATGAAAAACTGTTTTTT; CDR3 protein: CASSVRDSSNEKLFF
clone size: .; J gene: TRBJ2-7; V gene: TRBV29-1; D gene: TRBD2; CDR3 DNA: TGCAGCGCTCAGACTAGCGGGGGGGCCGAGCAGTACTTC; CDR3 protein: CSAQTSGGAEQYF
clone size: .; J gene: TRBJ2-1; V gene: TRBV10-2; D gene: TRBD2; CDR3 DNA: TGCGCCAGCAGTGATCTAGCGGGAGACAATGAGCAGTTCTTC; CDR3 protein: CASSDLAGDNEQFF
clone size: few; J gene: TRBJ1-1; V gene: TRBV19; D gene: .; CDR3 DNA: TGTGCCAGTAGTATGAGGTTAGGCTCTGAAGCTTTCTTT; CDR3 protein: CASSMRLGSEAFF
clone size: .; J gene: TRBJ2-2; V gene: TRBV19; D gene: TRBD1; CDR3 DNA: TGTGCCAGTAGTGAAGGACAGGGAAACACCGGGGAGCTGTTTTTT; CDR3 protein: CASSEGQGNTGELFF
clone size: .; J gene: TRBJ1-3; V gene: TRBV7-2; D gene: .; CDR3 DNA: TGTGCCAGCAGCTTAGTGGGGGGGCCCGGAAACACCATATATTTT; CDR3 protein: CASSLVGGPGNTIYF
clone size: .; J gene: TRBJ2-1; V gene: TRBV6-5; D gene: TRBD2; CDR3 DNA: TGCGGTTCTACTAGCGGGCCCTACAATGAGCAGTTCTTC; CDR3 protein: CGSTSGPYNEQFF
clone size: once; J gene: TRBJ1-1; V gene: TRBV19; D gene: .; CDR3 DNA: TGTGCCAGTAGTACCAAACAGGGTTTTGGAAGGACTGAAGCTTTCTTT; CDR3 protein: CASSTKQGFGRTEAFF
clone size: .; J gene: TRBJ2-7; V gene: TRBV6-5; D gene: .; CDR3 DNA: TGTGCCAGCAGTTACGGCGGGGTTGTCGGCGAGCAGTACTTC; CDR3 protein: CASSYGGVVGEQYF
clone size: .; J gene: TRBJ1-6; V gene: TRBV7-2; D gene: .; CDR3 DNA: TGTGCCAGCAGCCCCAACCAGATTTCACCCCTCCACTTT; CDR3 protein: CASSPNQISPLHF
clone size: few; J gene: TRBJ1-1; V gene: TRBV18; D gene: .; CDR3 DNA: TGTGCCAGCTCACCCCTCCGGGGGACCGAGACTGAAGCTTTCTTT; CDR3 protein: CASSPLRGTETEAFF
clone size: .; J gene: TRBJ2-1; V gene: TRBV19; D gene: TRBD2; CDR3 DNA: TGTGCCAGTAGTATAGGTTGGACTAGCGGGAGTATCGATGAGCAGTTCTTC; CDR3 protein: CASSIGWTSGSIDEQFF
clone size: .; J gene: TRBJ2-3; V gene: TRBV7-2; D gene: .; CDR3 DNA: TGTGCCACCTCGTGGAGGGATACGCAGTATTTT; CDR3 protein: CATSWRDTQYF
clone size: .; J gene: TRBJ2-2; V gene: TRBV10-1; D gene: .; CDR3 DNA: TGCGCCAGCAGTGAGTCGACACAGGGGAACACCGGGGAGCTGTTTTTT; CDR3 protein: CASSESTQGNTGELFF
clone size: .; J gene: TRBJ2-7; V gene: TRBV9; D gene: TRBD1; CDR3 DNA: TGTGCCAGCAGCCGTACAGGGGTAGTCGAGCAGTACTTC; CDR3 protein: CASSRTGVVEQYF
clone size: .; J gene: TRBJ2-7; V gene: TRBV7-8; D gene: TRBD2; CDR3 DNA: TGTGCCAGCAGCTTAAGGACTAGCGGTTCCTCCTACGAGCAGTACTTC; CDR3 protein: CASSLRTSGSSYEQYF
clone size: once; J gene: TRBJ1-5; V gene: TRBV6-2/TRBV6-3; D gene: .; CDR3 DNA: TGTGCCAGCAGCTTCACCGACTACCAGCCCCAGCATTTT; CDR3 protein: CASSFTDYQPQHF
clone size: once; J gene: TRBJ1-2; V gene: TRBV19; D gene: .; CDR3 DNA: TGTGCCAGTAGTATCGGGGGGGACTACTATGGCTACACCTTC; CDR3 protein: CASSIGGDYYGYTF
clone size: .; J gene: TRBJ2-3; V gene: TRBV5-5; D gene: TRBD2; CDR3 DNA: TGTGCCAGCAGCTTCGGACTAGCGGGAGGCACAGATACGCAGTATTTT; CDR3 protein: CASSFGLAGGTDTQYF
clone size: .; J gene: TRBJ1-1; V gene: TRBV6-5; D gene: TRBD1; CDR3 DNA: TGTGCCAGCAGTTGGGGACAGGGTTCCGCTGAAGCTTTCTTT; CDR3 protein: CASSWGQGSAEAFF
clone size: once; J gene: TRBJ2-1; V gene: TRBV11-3; D gene: TRBD2; CDR3 DNA: TGTGCCAGCAGCTTACGCGGGGGGCTCTACAATGAGCAGTTCTTC; CDR3 protein: CASSLRGGLYNEQFF
clone size: .; J gene: TRBJ2-5; V gene: TRBV9; D gene: TRBD1; CDR3 DNA: TGTGCCAGCTCCCCTCGACAGGGGCAAGAGACCCAGTACTTC; CDR3 protein: CASSPRQGQETQYF
clone size: .; J gene: TRBJ1-3; V gene: TRBV5-1; D gene: TRBD1; CDR3 DNA: TGCGCCAGCAGCTCCGGCCTACAGGGGCCGCGCTCTGGAAACACCATATATTTT; CDR3 protein: CASSSGLQGPRSGNTIYF
clone size: .; J gene: TRBJ2-7; V gene: TRBV6-1; D gene: TRBD2; CDR3 DNA: TGTGTCAGCAGTAAAGCGGGAGGTTTCTCCTACGAGCAGTACTTC; CDR3 protein: CVSSKAGGFSYEQYF
clone size: .; J gene: TRBJ1-4; V gene: TRBV6-5; D gene: .; CDR3 DNA: TGTGCCAGCAGTCGCGAGGGGGGGCGAGGTGAAAAACTGTTTTTT; CDR3 protein: CASSREGGRGEKLFF
clone size: .; J gene: TRBJ1-2; V gene: TRBV18; D gene: TRBD1; CDR3 DNA: TGTGCCAGCTCCCGGCCCGGACAGGGCGGGCCCTATGGCTACACCTTC; CDR3 protein: CASSRPGQGGPYGYTF
clone size: .; J gene: TRBJ1-1; V gene: TRBV11-3; D gene: .; CDR3 DNA: TGTGCCAGCAGCTTGGGGGGGAACACTGAAGCTTTCTTT; CDR3 protein: CASSLGGNTEAFF
clone size: .; J gene: TRBJ2-1; V gene: TRBV6-5; D gene: .; CDR3 DNA: TGTGCCAGCAGAGCCCCGGCGGGGGCCGGGAATGAGCAGTTCTTC; CDR3 protein: CASRAPAGAGNEQFF
clone size: .; J gene: TRBJ1-1; V gene: TRBV10-3; D gene: .; CDR3 DNA: TGTGCCATCAGTGAGTCATCCCTTAGAAGCACTGAAGCTTTCTTT; CDR3 protein: CAISESSLRSTEAFF